This T cell receptor beta chain was observed in a study of CD8 T cells in Susac syndrome. The trim removed 2 bases at V and 6 bases at J, leaving 1 base unmatched. The CDR3 totals 12 residues. CDR1 is SEHNR and CDR2 is FQNEAQ in the germline V gene (reference sequence). An amount of RNA that ranged from roughly 0.5 to 1 ug was reverse transcribed with random hexamers. MiXCR was run by TCRdb on the immunoSEQ multiplex PCR reads, yielding one entry per CDR3 protein. Altogether 150,000 to 200,000 distinct CDR3 sequences are present, about 93% being singletons, with the ten largest covering 0.1%. The chain couples TRBV7-9 to TRBJ2-7; 7 nucleotides align to TRBD1. The origin of this receptor is a human donor in good health. The specimen sequenced was CD4+ T cells from PBMCs. In nucleotides, the CDR3 is TGTGCCAGCAGCTTACCAGGGGGCGAGCAGTACTTC. It specifies CASSLPGGEQYF.